This T cell receptor beta chain was sequenced during a study of T cell changes during pregnancy in multiple sclerosis. The CDR3 totals 13 residues. Trimming removed 3 bases from V and 1 base from J, with 4 bases in between. CDR1 SGHTA and CDR2 FQGNSA come from the germline V gene. The table came from immunoSEQ multiplex PCR; TCRdb's copy has only in-frame clones and leaves some out. The table shows 75,000 to 100,000 clones, with about nine tenths occurring only once. V gene TRBV7-2 combines with J gene TRBJ1-5, with D unclear. The source was peripheral blood, collected after pregnancy. This clonotype originated in a female donor in good health, enrolled as a control in a pregnancy study. CDR3 residues: CASSFRSNQPQHF. The CDR3 nucleotides read TGTGCCAGCAGCTTCCGGAGCAATCAGCCCCAGCATTTT.